The next 23 T cell receptor beta chains were all read from a single sample in a study of T cells in Graves' hyperthyroidism and ophthalmopathy (dated by TCRdb to the late 2010s). The library was prepared using multiplex PCR. This sample was sequenced with an Illumina HiSeq 2000. The TCR beta CDR3 regions were amplified from the RNA transcripts. For the first round of RT-PCR on the TCR CDR3, the HTBI primer set was used together with the Qiagen OneStep RT-PCR kit. TCRdb handled the public reads itself, with Q25 trimming in fastp and clone calling in MiXCR, and kept productive beta chains. Identical CDR3 protein sequences are pooled into one entry, listed with their most common genes and DNA. The sample table records some 400,000 distinct CDR3 sequences; roughly 14% of these occur just once. Roughly 9.6% of the sample lies in the top ten. Sequencing was carried out using blood. The receptors derive from a woman aged 60-75 years with Graves' hyperthyroidism.

This clonotype was observed at least ten times. This rearrangement joins TRBV13 to TRBJ1-1; no definite D call. CDR1 is PRHDT and CDR2 is FYEKMQ in the germline V gene (reference sequence). The CDR3 is made up of 16 amino acids. Trimming removed 3 bases from V and 5 bases from J, with 19 bases in between. Here the CDR3 reads CASSFPTESRWTEAFF. For the CDR3, the DNA is TGTGCCAGCAGCTTTCCAACAGAGTCCCGATGGACTGAAGCTTTCTTT.

The table lists this clonotype with a count of one. The chain is built from TRBV25-1 and TRBJ2-7, with 9 bases fitting TRBD1. CDR1 is MGHDK, CDR2 SYGVNS, per germline. The V and J ends lost 4 bases and 5 bases, in that order; junction bases with no gene match: 3. The CDR3 is made up of 13 amino acids. The CDR3 bases are TGTGCCAGCAGTGTGGACAGGGGCCACGAGCAGTACTTC. Amino acids: CASSVDRGHEQYF.

This clonotype showed up many times. V usage is TRBV6-1 and J usage is TRBJ1-2; D is ambiguous. The CDR3 has 13 amino acids. CDR1 and CDR2 from the germline V gene are MNHNS and SASEGT. The ends were cut back, 5 bases at V and 4 bases at J, with 11 bases in the middle. CDR3 DNA sequence: TGTGCCAGCAGTTACGGGGTTGGCTATGGCTACACCTTC. Amino acids: CASSYGVGYGYTF.

The sample holds many counts of this clonotype. The rearrangement links TRBV12-3 or TRBV12-4 to TRBJ2-1; a weak D match, TRBD2 (5 bases). Trimming took 8 bases from V and 4 from J, leaving 15 bases between them. The length of the CDR3 is 14 residues. The CDR3 region has the DNA TGTGCCAGCGGGCTCCTAGCCCCTTACAATGAGCAGTTCTTC. Protein: CASGLLAPYNEQFF.

This clonotype was seen at least ten times. This chain joins TRBV27 and TRBJ2-7; TRBD2 might be the D (6 bases). There are 12 residues in the CDR3. Trimming pared 2 bases from V and 6 bases from J, leaving 8 bases between. Germline CDR1 reads MNHEY; CDR2 reads SMNVEV (reference sequence). For the CDR3, the DNA is TGTGCCAGCAGTTTAGGAGGGGCCGAGCAGTACTTC. This sequence encodes CASSLGGAEQYF.

This chain links TRBV6-5 with TRBJ2-2, with TRBD1 matching over 7 bases. J gave up 5 bases and V 1 base, and 1 base lay outside the gene matches. In germline, CDR1 is MNHEY, CDR2 SVGAGI. This CDR3 spans 14 amino acids. The CDR3 nucleotides are TGTGCCAGCAGTTACTTGACAGGGACCGGGGAGCTGTTTTTT. It encodes CASSYLTGTGELFF.

This clonotype was detected ten times or more. The chain is built from TRBV7-8 and TRBJ1-2; D gene uncertain. Germline loops: CDR1 SGHVS, CDR2 FQNEAQ. V gave up 4 bases and J gave up 4 bases, with 10 bases separating them. This CDR3 is built from 13 residues. CDR3 in DNA: TGTGCCAGCAGCTACGGCCCGGGCTATGGCTACACCTTC. This codes for CASSYGPGYGYTF.

The sample holds many counts of this clonotype. This chain connects TRBV6-1 to TRBJ2-1; the D is unclear. The CDR3 covers 13 residues. Germline CDR1 MNHNS, CDR2 SASEGT. V dropped 2 bases and J dropped 6 bases, with 8 bases sitting between them. CDR3 coding DNA: TGTGCCAGCAGTGAACCTACCCCCAATGAGCAGTTCTTC. Translating it yields CASSEPTPNEQFF.

In this sample, this clonotype turned up many times. As DNA, the CDR3 is TGTGCCAGCAGCTTAATGGACACTGAAGCTTTCTTT. Translation: CASSLMDTEAFF. V is TRBV7-2 and J is TRBJ1-1; D not resolved. The germline V and J ends were trimmed by 2 bases and 3 bases, with 4 bases remaining between them. The germline CDR1 and CDR2 sequences are SGHTA and FQGNSA. The CDR3 extends over 12 amino acids. The full variable domain, rest sourced from reference TRBV7-2 and TRBJ1-1, is GAGVSQSPSNKVTEKGKDVELRCDPISGHTALYWYRQSLGQGLEFLIYFQGNSAPDKSGLPSDRFSAERTGGSVSTLTIQRTQQEDSAVYLCASSLMDTEAFFGQGTRLTVV.

This clonotype was detected many times. The rearrangement uses TRBV20-1 and TRBJ2-2; 11 bases are a match to TRBD2. CDR1 is DFQATT and CDR2 is SNEGSKA in the germline V gene (reference sequence). The length of the CDR3 is 18 residues. J lost 8 bases, V lost 1 base, and 15 bases had no gene match. Here the CDR3 DNA reads TGCAGTGCTAGAGTTTCCCACTTTACTAGCGGGAGTACTGGGGAGCTGTTTTTT. Translating gives CSARVSHFTSGSTGELFF.

This clonotype showed up many times. The chain links TRBV30 to TRBJ1-2; possibly TRBD1 for D (5 bases). Germline assignment: CDR1 GTSNPN and CDR2 SVGIG (reference sequence). The CDR3 sequence is 13 residues long. With 0 bases removed from V and 5 bases from J, the gap between germline ends came to 10 bases. Here the CDR3 DNA reads TGTGCCTGGAGTGTACAGGCAATTTATGGCTACACCTTC. Protein product: CAWSVQAIYGYTF. The whole variable domain, remainder taken from reference TRBV30 and TRBJ1-2, is SQTIHQWPATLVQPVGSPLSLECTVEGTSNPNLYWYRQAAGRGLQLLFYSVGIGQISSEVPQNLSASRPQDRQFILSSKKLLLSDSGFYLCAWSVQAIYGYTFGSGTRLTVV.

V is TRBV30 and J is TRBJ1-1; D not resolved. Germline V gene sequence: CDR1 GTSNPN, CDR2 SVGIG (reference sequence). This CDR3 spans 11 amino acids. Trimming took off 8 bases at V and 6 bases at J, with 13 bases between the two ends. CDR3 protein: CASERRSEAFF. CDR3 nucleotide sequence: TGTGCCAGCGAACGACGGTCTGAAGCTTTCTTT.

This clonotype occurred a few times. Being one base from a much bigger clone, this may be a read error. The rearrangement links TRBV12-3 or TRBV12-4 to TRBJ2-1; weak D call: TRBD2 (5 bases). The CDR3 has 14 amino acids. With 10 bases removed from V and 4 bases from J, the gap between germline ends came to 17 bases. DNA for the CDR3: TGTGCCACCCTTAGTGGACGGGGATACAATGAGCAGTTCTTC. Its protein is CATLSGRGYNEQFF.

For this clonotype: Given a much more abundant clone one base away, this may be a read error. The V call is TRBV30, the J call TRBJ1-1; D ambiguous. The CDR3 length is 15 residues. The ends were cut back, 1 base at V and 5 bases at J, with 17 bases in the middle. In germline, CDR1 is GTSNPN, CDR2 SVGIG (reference sequence). This chain's CDR3 is CAWSEPPAGRTEAFF. In DNA, the CDR3 is TGTGCCTGGAGTGAGCCCCCGGCGGGTCGGACTGAAGCTTTCTTT.

This clonotype was observed many times. V gene TRBV12-3 or TRBV12-4 combines with J gene TRBJ2-5; TRBD2 agrees at 7 bases. There are 14 residues in the CDR3. Losses at the gene ends were 2 bases for V and 3 bases for J; bases not matched to a gene: 3. The CDR3 here is CASSLTGLEETQYF. The CDR3 coding sequence is TGTGCCAGCAGTTTAACCGGACTAGAAGAGACCCAGTACTTC.

Only a few counts were recorded for this clonotype. CDR3 DNA sequence: TGCGCCAGCAGCCCTCGGGGGGGAGATTGGGAGACCCAGTACTTC. This sequence encodes CASSPRGGDWETQYF. The J gene is TRBJ2-5, the V gene TRBV5-1; 8 nucleotides agree with TRBD2. Losses at the gene ends were 4 bases for V and 5 bases for J; bases not matched to a gene: 10. CDR3 length equals 15 residues. CDR1 is SGHRS and CDR2 is YFSETQ in the germline V gene.

In regard to this clonotype: A much bigger clone sits one base away, suggesting this may be a read error. The chain has TRBV30 and TRBJ1-5; D remains ambiguous. CDR3 length: 13 residues. The V gene's germline CDR1 is GTSNPN and CDR2 SVGIG (reference sequence). Trimming cost V 5 bases and J 7 bases, with 15 bases left between them. The CDR3 region is CAWRLSLSQPQHF. DNA for the CDR3: TGTGCCTGGCGCCTCTCTTTGTCGCAGCCCCAGCATTTT. The whole variable domain, filled in from reference TRBV30 and TRBJ1-5, reads SQTIHQWPATLVQPVGSPLSLECTVEGTSNPNLYWYRQAAGRGLQLLFYSVGIGQISSEVPQNLSASRPQDRQFILSSKKLLLSDSGFYLCAWRLSLSQPQHFGDGTRLSIL.

A few counts support this clonotype. The chain couples TRBV18 to TRBJ2-1; maybe TRBD2 (6 bases). The V gene's germline CDR1 is KGHSH and CDR2 LQKENI. The V end was cut by 3 bases, the J end by 0 bases, with 9 bases between. The CDR3 spans 15 residues. CDR3 protein: CASSPGSGSYNEQFF. CDR3 DNA: TGTGCCAGCTCACCGGGTAGCGGCTCCTACAATGAGCAGTTCTTC.

In its sample, this clonotype was seen many times. The genes are TRBV5-1 and TRBJ1-2; D is possibly TRBD1 (5 bases). This CDR3 spans 14 amino acids. Trimming took 4 bases from V and 8 from J, leaving 18 bases between them. Per the germline V gene, CDR1 is SGHRS and CDR2 is YFSETQ. The chain's CDR3 is CASSPQGRTHGYTF. The CDR3 DNA is TGCGCCAGCAGCCCCCAGGGTCGTACCCACGGCTACACCTTC.

This clonotype was seen a few times. The chain links TRBV20-1 to TRBJ2-1, with 13 bases that match TRBD2. Germline lookup yields CDR1 DFQATT and CDR2 SNEGSKA (reference sequence). The CDR3 has 19 amino acids. The J segment lost 0 bases and the V segment lost 3 bases, leaving 11 bases of the junction unmatched. CDR3 sequence (DNA): TGCAGTGCTAGTAGCCCGGGACTAGCGGGATCCTCCTCCTACAATGAGCAGTTCTTC. Translation: CSASSPGLAGSSSYNEQFF.

This clonotype was counted between two and nine times. The chain combines TRBV5-1 with TRBJ2-1, with TRBD1 as a possible D gene (5 bases). The V gene's germline CDR1 is SGHRS and CDR2 YFSETQ. The length of the CDR3 is 18 residues. V shed 0 bases and J shed 5 bases, with 21 bases lying between them. The CDR3 bases are TGCGCCAGCAGCTTGGCCTACAAAGGGGCCTCCCCTGACAATGAGCAGTTCTTC. Its translation: CASSLAYKGASPDNEQFF.

As to this clonotype: A much bigger clone sits one base away, suggesting this may be a read error. The V and J genes are TRBV5-1 and TRBJ2-1; D remains ambiguous. The CDR3 totals 15 residues. Trimming stripped 0 bases from V and 2 bases from J, with 9 bases between. The germline gives CDR1 SGHRS, CDR2 YFSETQ. The CDR3, as DNA: TGCGCCAGCAGCTTGGTAAGCGTCACCTACAATGAGCAGTTCTTC. Protein sequence: CASSLVSVTYNEQFF.

This clonotype was seen at least ten times. The V call is TRBV29-1, the J call TRBJ2-5; TRBD2 agrees at 10 bases. The germline V gene has CDR1 SQVTM and CDR2 ANQGSEA. The CDR3 is 16 amino acids. The V gene end was trimmed by 0 bases and the J gene end by 5 bases; junction bases not matched to a gene: 9. CDR3 sequence: CSVEDAASGSRETQYF. CDR3 nucleotide sequence: TGCAGCGTTGAAGACGCGGCTAGCGGGAGTCGGGAGACCCAGTACTTC.